The text below deals with one TCR beta chain. Its antigen remains unknown. Within the ViraFEST assay, antigen-specific CD4+ T cells underwent expansion with viral peptide pools prior to sequencing. It was after more than 8 days of culture that CD4+ T cells were isolated. Each participant received a vaccine that was either BNT162b2 or mRNA-1273, given as two doses. The authors exchanged half the medium for IL-2 medium on days 3 and 7. This table comes from immunoSEQ multiplex PCR, and its TCRdb copy is limited to in-frame clones, with some not included. The profile shows fewer than 40,000 clones, approximately 84% of them singletons. This entry comes from a study of vaccination effects on CD4 cells after COVID-19. Points from the study as a whole: Marked clonal contraction of both clone types appeared late after vaccination.

The ends were cut back, 7 bases at V and 2 bases at J, with 38 bases in the middle. Germline values: CDR1 MNHNS, CDR2 SASEGT. The CDR3 is 23 amino acids. The sample was CD4+ T cells from PBMCs cultured with HCoV-NL63 spike peptides, taken after COVID-19 vaccination. This receptor was obtained from a human donor who received a COVID-19 vaccine. Some clones in this sample may be carry-over from other donors' samples. The chain carries TRBV6-1 and TRBJ2-2, with D perhaps TRBD1 or TRBD2 (5 bases each). The CDR3 DNA sequence: TGTGCCAGCAATCAAGCGCCCCGACCGGGGCCGGGACCCCGGAAACCAAACACCGGGGAGCTGTTTTTT. It specifies CASNQAPRPGPGPRKPNTGELFF.